This T cell receptor beta chain was captured by sequencing in a study of cytomegalovirus exposure and HLA in healthy donors. The study ran its PCR with 60 Vbeta and 13 Jbeta primers. TCRdb keeps only in-frame clones here, not all; method: immunoSEQ multiplex PCR. The repertoire includes 170,000 or so clones, about 81% of them detected once, and approximately 2% sits in the top ten. Overall study findings and caveats: A later analysis found most CMV-associated TCR beta chains apparently HLA-restricted.

Comment on this clone: The antigen is not known.

Unmatched junction bases numbered 7, after V lost 4 bases and J lost 1 base. Germline-derived CDR1 and CDR2 are WSHSY and SAAADI. The CDR3 is 16 amino acids. The chain uses TRBV10-2 and TRBJ2-5, with TRBD2 matching over 9 bases. Sequencing used PBMCs. This clonotype was sampled from a woman younger than 45 in good health and CMV-seronegative. For the CDR3, the DNA is TGCGCCAGCAGTGGCGCGGGACTAGCTTCCCAAGAGACCCAGTACTTC. Translating it yields CASSGAGLASQETQYF.